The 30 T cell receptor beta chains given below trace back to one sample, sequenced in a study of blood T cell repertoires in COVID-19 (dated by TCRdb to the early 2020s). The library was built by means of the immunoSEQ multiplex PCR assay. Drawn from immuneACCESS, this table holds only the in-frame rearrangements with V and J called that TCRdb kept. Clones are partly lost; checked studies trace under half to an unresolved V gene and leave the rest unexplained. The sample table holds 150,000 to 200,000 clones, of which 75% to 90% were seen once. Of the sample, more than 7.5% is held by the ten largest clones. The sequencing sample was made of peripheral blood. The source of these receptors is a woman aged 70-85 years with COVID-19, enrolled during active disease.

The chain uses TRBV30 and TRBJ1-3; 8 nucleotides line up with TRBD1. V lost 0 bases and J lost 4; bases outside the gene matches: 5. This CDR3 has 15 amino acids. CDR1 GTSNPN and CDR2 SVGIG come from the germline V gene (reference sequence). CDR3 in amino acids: CAWSVPWTGGNTIYF. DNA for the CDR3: TGTGCCTGGAGTGTCCCTTGGACAGGGGGAAACACCATATATTTT.

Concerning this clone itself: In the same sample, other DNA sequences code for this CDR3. The CDR3 here is CASSLQGRGTEAFF. Here the CDR3 DNA reads TGTGCCAGCAGTCTACAGGGCCGGGGCACTGAAGCTTTCTTT. The chain uses TRBV28 and TRBJ1-1; a possible D gene is TRBD1 (6 bases). Trimming took off 5 bases at V and 4 bases at J, with 14 bases between the two ends. Germline V gives CDR1 MDHEN, CDR2 SYDVKM. This CDR3 is built from 14 residues.

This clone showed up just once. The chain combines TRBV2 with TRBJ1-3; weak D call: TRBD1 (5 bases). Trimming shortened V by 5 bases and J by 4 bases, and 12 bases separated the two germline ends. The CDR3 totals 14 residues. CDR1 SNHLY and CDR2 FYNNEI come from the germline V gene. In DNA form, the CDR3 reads TGTGCCAGCAGTCAGGGACGGGGGGGAAACACCATATATTTT. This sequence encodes CASSQGRGGNTIYF.

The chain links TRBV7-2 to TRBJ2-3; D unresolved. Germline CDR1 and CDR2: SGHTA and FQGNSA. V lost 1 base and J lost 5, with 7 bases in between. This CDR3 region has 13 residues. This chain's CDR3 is CASSLDLLDTQYF. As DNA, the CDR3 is TGTGCCAGCAGCTTAGATTTATTAGATACGCAGTATTTT.

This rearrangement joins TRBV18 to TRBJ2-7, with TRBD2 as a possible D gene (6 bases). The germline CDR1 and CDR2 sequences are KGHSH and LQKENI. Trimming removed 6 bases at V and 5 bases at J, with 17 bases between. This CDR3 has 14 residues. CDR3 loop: CASSPEEGRHEQYF. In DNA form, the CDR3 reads TGTGCCAGCTCTCCCGAGGAGGGGCGCCACGAGCAGTACTTC.

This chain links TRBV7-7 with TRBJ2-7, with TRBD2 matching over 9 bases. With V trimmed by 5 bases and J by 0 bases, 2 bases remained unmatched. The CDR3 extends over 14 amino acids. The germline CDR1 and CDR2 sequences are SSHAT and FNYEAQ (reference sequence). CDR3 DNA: TGTGCCAGCAGCCCGACTAGCGGCTCCTACGAGCAGTACTTC. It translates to CASSPTSGSYEQYF.

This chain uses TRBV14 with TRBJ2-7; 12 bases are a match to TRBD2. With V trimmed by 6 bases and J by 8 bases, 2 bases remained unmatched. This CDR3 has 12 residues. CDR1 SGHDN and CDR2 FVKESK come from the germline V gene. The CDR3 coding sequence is TGTGCCAGCAGGACTAGCGGGAGTAAGCAGTACTTC. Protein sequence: CASRTSGSKQYF.

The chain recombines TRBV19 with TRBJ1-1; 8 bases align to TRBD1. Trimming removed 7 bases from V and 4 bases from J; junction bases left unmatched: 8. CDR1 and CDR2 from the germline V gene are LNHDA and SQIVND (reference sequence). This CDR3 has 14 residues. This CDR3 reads CASTQQGGITEAFF. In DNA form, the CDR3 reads TGTGCCAGTACCCAACAGGGGGGGATCACTGAAGCTTTCTTT.

CDR3 bases: TGTGCCAGCACCCTAGGAGGTAAGGGGGCTGAAGCTTTCTTT. This gives the protein CASTLGGKGAEAFF. The chain has TRBV28 and TRBJ1-1; TRBD1 is a possible D gene (6 bases). Trimming stripped 7 bases from V and 6 bases from J, with 18 bases between. CDR1 and CDR2 (germline): MDHEN, SYDVKM. CDR3 length: 14 amino acids.

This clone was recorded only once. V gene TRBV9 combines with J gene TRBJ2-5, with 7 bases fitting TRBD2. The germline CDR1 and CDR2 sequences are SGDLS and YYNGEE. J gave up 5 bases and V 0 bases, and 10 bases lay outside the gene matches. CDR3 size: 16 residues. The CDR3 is CASSVGGRDYRETQYF. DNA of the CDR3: TGTGCCAGCAGCGTAGGGGGCCGGGACTACCGGGAGACCCAGTACTTC.

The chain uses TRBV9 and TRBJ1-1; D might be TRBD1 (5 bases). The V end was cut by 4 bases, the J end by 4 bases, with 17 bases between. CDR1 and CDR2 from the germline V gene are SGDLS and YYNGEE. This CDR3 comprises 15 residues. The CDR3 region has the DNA TGTGCCAGCAGCTCGCGGGACCTATTAGGCACTGAAGCTTTCTTT. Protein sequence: CASSSRDLLGTEAFF. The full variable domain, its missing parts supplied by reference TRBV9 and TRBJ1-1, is DSGVTQTPKHLITATGQRVTLRCSPRSGDLSVYWYQQSLDQGLQFLIQYYNGEERAKGNILERFSAQQFPDLHSELNLSSLELGDSALYFCASSSRDLLGTEAFFGQGTRLTVV.

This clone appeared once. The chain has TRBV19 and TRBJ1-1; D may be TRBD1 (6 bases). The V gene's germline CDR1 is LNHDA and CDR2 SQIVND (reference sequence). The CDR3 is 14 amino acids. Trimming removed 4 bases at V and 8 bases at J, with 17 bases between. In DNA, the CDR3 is TGTGCCAGTAGTAAGGATCCGGGGGGCGGCGAAGCTTTCTTT. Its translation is CASSKDPGGGEAFF.

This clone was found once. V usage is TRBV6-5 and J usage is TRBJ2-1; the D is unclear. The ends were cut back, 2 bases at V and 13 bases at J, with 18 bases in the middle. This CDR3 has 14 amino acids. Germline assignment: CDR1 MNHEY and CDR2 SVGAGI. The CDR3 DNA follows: TGTGCCAGCAGTTACGCTGAGTTTGCCTCCACCCAGTTCTTC. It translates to CASSYAEFASTQFF.

The CDR3 protein is CASSPILKGGEAFF. The CDR3 nucleotides are TGCGCCAGCAGCCCCATACTCAAGGGGGGGGAGGCTTTCTTT. This sequence joins TRBV4-1 and TRBJ1-1, with TRBD1 as a possible D gene (6 bases). This CDR3 is built from 14 residues. V was trimmed by 4 bases and J by 11 bases, leaving 20 bases between them. In germline, CDR1 is MGHRA, CDR2 YSYEKL.

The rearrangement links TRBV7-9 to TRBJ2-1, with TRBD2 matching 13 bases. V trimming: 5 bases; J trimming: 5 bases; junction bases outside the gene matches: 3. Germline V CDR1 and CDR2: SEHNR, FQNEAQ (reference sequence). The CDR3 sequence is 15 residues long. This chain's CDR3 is CASSPGTSGNNEQFF. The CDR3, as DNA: TGTGCCAGCAGCCCAGGGACTAGCGGGAACAATGAGCAGTTCTTC.

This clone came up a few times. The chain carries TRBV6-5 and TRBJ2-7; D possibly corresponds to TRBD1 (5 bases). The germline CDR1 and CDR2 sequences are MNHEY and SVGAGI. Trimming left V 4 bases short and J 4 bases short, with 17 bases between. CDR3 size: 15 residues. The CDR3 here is CASSSRARVGYEQYF. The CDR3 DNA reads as TGTGCCAGCAGTTCCCGGGCCAGGGTGGGGTACGAGCAGTACTTC.

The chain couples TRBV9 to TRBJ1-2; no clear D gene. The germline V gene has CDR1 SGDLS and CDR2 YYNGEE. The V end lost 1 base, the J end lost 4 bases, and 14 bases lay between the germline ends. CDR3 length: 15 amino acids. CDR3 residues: CASSVMGTEGYGYTF. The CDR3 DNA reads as TGTGCCAGCAGCGTAATGGGCACGGAGGGCTATGGCTACACCTTC.

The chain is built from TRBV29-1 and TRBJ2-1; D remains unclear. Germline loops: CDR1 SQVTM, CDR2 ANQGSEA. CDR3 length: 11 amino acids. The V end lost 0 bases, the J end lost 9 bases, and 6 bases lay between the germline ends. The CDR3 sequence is CSVEDLSEQFF. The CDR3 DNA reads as TGCAGCGTTGAAGATCTGAGTGAGCAGTTCTTC.

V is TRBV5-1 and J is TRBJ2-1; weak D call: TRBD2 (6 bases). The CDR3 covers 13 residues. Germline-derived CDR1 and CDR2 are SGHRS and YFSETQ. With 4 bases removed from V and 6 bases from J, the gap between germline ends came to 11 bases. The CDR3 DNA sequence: TGCGCCAGCAGCCCGACTAGGGGCAATGAGCAGTTCTTC. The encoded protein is CASSPTRGNEQFF.

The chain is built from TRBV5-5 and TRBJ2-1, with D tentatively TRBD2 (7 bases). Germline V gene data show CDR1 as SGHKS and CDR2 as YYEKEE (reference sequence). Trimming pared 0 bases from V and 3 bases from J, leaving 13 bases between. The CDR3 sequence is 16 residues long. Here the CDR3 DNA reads TGTGCCAGCAGCTTGGTTGGACTAGGGGGCTACAATGAGCAGTTCTTC. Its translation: CASSLVGLGGYNEQFF.

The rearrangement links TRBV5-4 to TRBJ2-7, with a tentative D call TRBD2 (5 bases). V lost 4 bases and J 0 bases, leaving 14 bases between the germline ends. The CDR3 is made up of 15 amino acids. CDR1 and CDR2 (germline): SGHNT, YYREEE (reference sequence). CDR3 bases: TGTGCCAGCAGCCCCTCGGGGTGGAGCTCCTACGAGCAGTACTTC. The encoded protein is CASSPSGWSSYEQYF.

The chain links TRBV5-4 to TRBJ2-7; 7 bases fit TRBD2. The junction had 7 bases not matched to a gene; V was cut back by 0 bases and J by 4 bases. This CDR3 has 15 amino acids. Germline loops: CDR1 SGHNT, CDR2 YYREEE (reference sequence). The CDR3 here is CASSLDPGAGYEQYF. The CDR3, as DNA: TGTGCCAGCAGCTTGGACCCGGGAGCGGGATACGAGCAGTACTTC.

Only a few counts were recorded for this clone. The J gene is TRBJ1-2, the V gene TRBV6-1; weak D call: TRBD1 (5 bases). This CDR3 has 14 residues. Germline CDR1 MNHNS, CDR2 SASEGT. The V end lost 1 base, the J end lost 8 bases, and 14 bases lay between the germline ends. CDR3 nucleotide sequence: TGTGCCAGCAGTGAAGGGATCCGGGGGGAGGGCTACACCTTC. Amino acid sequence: CASSEGIRGEGYTF.

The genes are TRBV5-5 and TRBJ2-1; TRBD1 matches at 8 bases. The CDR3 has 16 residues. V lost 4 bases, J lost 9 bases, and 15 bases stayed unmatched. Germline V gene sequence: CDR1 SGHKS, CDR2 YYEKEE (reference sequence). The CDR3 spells CASSLSPGTGNSEQFF. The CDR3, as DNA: TGTGCCAGCAGCCTGAGCCCCGGGACAGGTAATAGTGAGCAGTTCTTC.

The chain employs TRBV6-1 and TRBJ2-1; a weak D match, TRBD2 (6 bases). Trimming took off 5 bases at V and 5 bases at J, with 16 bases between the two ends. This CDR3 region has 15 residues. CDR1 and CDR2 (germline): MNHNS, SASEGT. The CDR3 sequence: CASSTPGLEDNEQFF. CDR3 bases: TGTGCCAGCAGTACACCGGGACTGGAGGACAATGAGCAGTTCTTC.

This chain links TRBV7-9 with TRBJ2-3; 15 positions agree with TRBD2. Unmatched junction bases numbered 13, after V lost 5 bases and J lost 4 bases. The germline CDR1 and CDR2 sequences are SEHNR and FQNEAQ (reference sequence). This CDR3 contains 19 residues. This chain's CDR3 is CASSPLRTSGRGPADTQYF. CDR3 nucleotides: TGTGCCAGCAGCCCCTTGAGGACTAGCGGGAGGGGTCCGGCAGATACGCAGTATTTT.

Here the CDR3 DNA reads TGTGCCAGCAGTTCCCTCCCAAGGGACAAACCCTACGAGCAGTACTTC. The encoded protein is CASSSLPRDKPYEQYF. The rearrangement uses TRBV28 and TRBJ2-7; D may be TRBD1 (6 bases). The germline V gene has CDR1 MDHEN and CDR2 SYDVKM. This CDR3 has 16 residues. V was trimmed by 4 bases and J by 2 bases, leaving 18 bases between them.

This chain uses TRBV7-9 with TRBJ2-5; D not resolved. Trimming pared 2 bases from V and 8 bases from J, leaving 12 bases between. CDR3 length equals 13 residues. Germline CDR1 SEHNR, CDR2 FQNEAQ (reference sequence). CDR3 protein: CASSLNSAATQYF. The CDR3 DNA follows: TGTGCCAGCAGCTTAAATAGTGCGGCAACCCAGTACTTC.

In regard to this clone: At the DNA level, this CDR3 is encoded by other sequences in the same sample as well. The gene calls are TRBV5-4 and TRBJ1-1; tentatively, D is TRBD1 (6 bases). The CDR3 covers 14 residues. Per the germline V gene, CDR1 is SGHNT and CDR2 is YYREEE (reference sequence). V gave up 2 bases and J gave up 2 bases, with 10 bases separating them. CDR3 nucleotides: TGTGCCAGCAGCTTAGAACAGGGTAACACTGAAGCTTTCTTT. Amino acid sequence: CASSLEQGNTEAFF. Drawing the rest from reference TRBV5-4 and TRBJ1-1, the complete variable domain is ETGVTQSPTHLIKTRGQQVTLRCSSQSGHNTVSWYQQALGQGPQFIFQYYREEENGRGNFPPRFSGLQFPNYSSELNVNALELDDSALYLCASSLEQGNTEAFFGQGTRLTVV.

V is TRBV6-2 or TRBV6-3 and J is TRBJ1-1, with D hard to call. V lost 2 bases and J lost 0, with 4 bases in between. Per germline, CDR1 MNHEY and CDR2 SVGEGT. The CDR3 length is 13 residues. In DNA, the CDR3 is TGTGCCAGCAGTTACCCTATGAACACTGAAGCTTTCTTT. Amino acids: CASSYPMNTEAFF.